This T cell receptor (beta chain) originates from a study of blood T cell repertoires in COVID-19 (dated by TCRdb to the early 2020s). With respect to the entire study: Collaborator samples came from the United States, Italy and Spain and covered acute and convalescent phases of COVID-19. The prospective study material was composed of cDNA or gDNA derived from T cells, B-cell-depleted T cells, or PBMCs. Deeply sampled blood TCRbeta repertoires from subjects exposed to, actively infected with, or recovered from COVID-19 were included in the dataset. The repertoires were released in a freely available public database intended as a resource for research on the immune response to SARS-CoV-2. The samples were drawn from two sources: the first 160 participants of the ongoing ImmuneRACE study, and 1,254 subjects contributed by 6 global collaborators. A de-identified subject ID, COVID-19 status, age in years and sex were almost always included in the sample metadata. Where available, HLA class I and class II types were taken from metadata supplied by the sample provider and were not determined by assay-based typing. The investigation overall reported the following: The quantity of clinical and demographic metadata differed by source and by participant and was supplied without curation.

TCRbeta CDR3 regions were amplified from genomic DNA using the immunoSEQ Assay, a bias-controlled multiplex PCR. Concerning the study's data processing: The number of nucleated cells in each sample was estimated by amplification of reference gene primers within the assay. Sequence reads were collapsed and filtered to measure the absolute abundance of every unique TCRbeta CDR3 rearrangement. For each sample, productive Simpson clonality was calculated by taking the square root of Simpson's diversity index across productive rearrangements. Sourced from immuneACCESS, this table was stored by TCRdb with only in-frame sequences that have V and J called. A share of the clones is absent; for the studies checked, an unresolved V gene accounts for under half, and the remainder has no known explanation. V and J calls plus clone size are reproduced from that table; the DNA served to infer D and trimming. The sample table holds 250,000 to 400,000 clones, of which 88% were seen once. The ten largest make up about 1.5% of the sample.

One collaborating source in Seattle enrolled patients during active infection and followed them longitudinally through the course of disease. Each collaborating institution followed its own protocols to collect whole blood in K2EDTA tubes. For TCRbeta analysis, collaborator samples were shipped as frozen whole blood, as isolated PBMCs, or as DNA extracted from either sample type. CDR1 MDHEN and CDR2 SYDVKM were looked up in the germline V gene. From the cysteine through the phenylalanine, the CDR3 covers 15 amino acids. Kept here is only the CDR3 DNA, which spans 45 bases and is read in frame from base 1. Cut back by 2 bases and 8 bases, the V and J ends lie 18 bases apart. Turning to this clone: Its antigen is not yet known. Base qualities are not at hand, and no much larger clone is one base apart.

The V and J genes are TRBV28 and TRBJ1-2; a tentative D match to TRBD1 spans 6 bases. This sequence originates from a woman aged 30 to 39 with COVID-19, enrolled during active disease. Sequencing input: peripheral blood. The DNA reads TGTGCCAGCAGTTTAGCTGGGGACATCCTGTACGGCTACACCTTC. The resulting protein is CASSLAGDILYGYTF.